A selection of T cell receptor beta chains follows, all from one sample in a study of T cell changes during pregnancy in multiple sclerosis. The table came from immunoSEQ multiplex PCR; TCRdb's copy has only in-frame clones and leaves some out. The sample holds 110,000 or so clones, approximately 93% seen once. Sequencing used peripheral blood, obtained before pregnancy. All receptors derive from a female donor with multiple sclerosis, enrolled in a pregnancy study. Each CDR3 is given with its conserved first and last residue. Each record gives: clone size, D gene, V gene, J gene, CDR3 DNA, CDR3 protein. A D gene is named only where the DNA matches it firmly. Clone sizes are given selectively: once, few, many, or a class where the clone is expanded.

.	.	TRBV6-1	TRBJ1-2	TGTGCCAGCAGGGAACAGGGTTCGGACTATGGCTACACCTTC	CASREQGSDYGYTF
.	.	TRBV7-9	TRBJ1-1	TGTGCCAGCAGCTTAGATGCGGGCTATATGAACACTGAAGCTTTCTTT	CASSLDAGYMNTEAFF
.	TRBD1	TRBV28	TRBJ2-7	TGTGCCAGCAGTTTGCCAGGGGGATACGAGCAGTACTTC	CASSLPGGYEQYF
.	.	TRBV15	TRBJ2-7	TGTGCCACCAGCAGAGAGATGAGACTCGCTGGCGAGCAGTACTTC	CATSREMRLAGEQYF
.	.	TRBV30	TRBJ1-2	TGTGCCTGGAGTGCGCTAAGTTCTAACTATGGCTACACCTTC	CAWSALSSNYGYTF
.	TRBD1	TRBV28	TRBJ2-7	TGTGCCAGCACCCCTAGGACAGGAATCTACGAGCAGTACTTC	CASTPRTGIYEQYF
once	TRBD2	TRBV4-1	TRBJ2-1	TGCGCCAGCAGCCAAGCGGGAGGGAGCTCCTACAATGAGCAGTTCTTC	CASSQAGGSSYNEQFF
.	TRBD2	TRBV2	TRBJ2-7	TGTGCCAGCAGCTCACGGGGCGGGAGCTCCTACGAGCAGTACTTC	CASSSRGGSSYEQYF
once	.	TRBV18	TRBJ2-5	TGTGCCAGCTCACCCACAGGGAGGGGAGAGACCCAGTACTTC	CASSPTGRGETQYF
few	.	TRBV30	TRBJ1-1	TGTGCCTGGAGGGCCGGGGGTAACACTGAAGCTTTCTTT	CAWRAGGNTEAFF
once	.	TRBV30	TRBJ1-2	TGTGCCCGCCAAGGGGGAAACTATGGCTACACCTTC	CARQGGNYGYTF
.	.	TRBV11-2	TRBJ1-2	TGTGCCAGCAGCCGGGCCGCGGGGCTCTATGGCTACACCTTC	CASSRAAGLYGYTF
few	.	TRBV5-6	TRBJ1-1	TGTGCCAGCAGCTTGATCCCGCGGGATAAAGCTTTCTTT	CASSLIPRDKAFF
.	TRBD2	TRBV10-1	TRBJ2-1	TGCGCCAGCAGTCCTGGTCTAGCGGGAGGGCCAGCTGAGCAGTTCTTC	CASSPGLAGGPAEQFF
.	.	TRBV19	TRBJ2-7	TGTGCCAGCGGGGGATCAGGCGAGCAGTACTTC	CASGGSGEQYF
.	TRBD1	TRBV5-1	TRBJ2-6	TGCGCCAGCAGCTTGGCCGCAGGGGGCTCTGGGGCCAACGTCCTGACTTTC	CASSLAAGGSGANVLTF
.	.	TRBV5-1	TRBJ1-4	TGCGCCAGCAGCTCTCGGACGGGAAATAATGAAAAACTGTTTTTT	CASSSRTGNNEKLFF
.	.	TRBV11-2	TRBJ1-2	TGTGCCAGCAGCTCGGACAGCCAGATTGGCTACACCTTC	CASSSDSQIGYTF
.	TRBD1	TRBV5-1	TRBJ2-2	TGCGCCAGCAGCCCCTCGAGGGGGCTAACCGGGGAGCTGTTTTTT	CASSPSRGLTGELFF
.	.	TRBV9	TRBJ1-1	TGTGCCAGCAGCGTAGAACCGGTTATGACCCCCGGGGCTTTCTTT	CASSVEPVMTPGAFF
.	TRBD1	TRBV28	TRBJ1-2	TGTGCCAGCGCCCGAGCCGGGACAGCTCATGGCTACACCTTC	CASARAGTAHGYTF
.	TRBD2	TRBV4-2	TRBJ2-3	TGTGCCAGCAGACAGACTAGCGGGAGTGCAGATACGCAGTATTTT	CASRQTSGSADTQYF
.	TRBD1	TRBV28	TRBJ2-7	TGTGCCAGCGAAACGGACAGGAGCTCCTACGAGCAGTACTTC	CASETDRSSYEQYF
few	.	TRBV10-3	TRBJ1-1	TGTGCCATCAGCCTCAGCGTGAACACTGAAGCTTTCTTT	CAISLSVNTEAFF
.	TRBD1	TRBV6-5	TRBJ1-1	TGTGCCAGCAGTCCGGGACAGCCGAGCGCTTTCTTT	CASSPGQPSAFF
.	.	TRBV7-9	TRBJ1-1	TGTGCCAGCAGCTTCCCGGGAGCAGACGGCCAGACTGAAGCTTTCTTT	CASSFPGADGQTEAFF
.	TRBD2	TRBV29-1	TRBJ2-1	TGCTCGGCTAGCGGGAGATCCTACAATGAGCAGTTCTTC	CSASGRSYNEQFF
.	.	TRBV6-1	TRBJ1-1	TGTGCCAGCAGGCCAGGGTCTGAAGCTTTCTTT	CASRPGSEAFF
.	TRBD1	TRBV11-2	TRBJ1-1	TGTGCCAGCAGCCCCCGCAGGGGGAGGAACACTGAAGCTTTCTTT	CASSPRRGRNTEAFF
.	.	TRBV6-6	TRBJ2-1	TGTGCCAGCAGTTACTCGGAGACTAGGCCCTACAATGAGCAGTTCTTC	CASSYSETRPYNEQFF
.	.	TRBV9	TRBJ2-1	TGTGCCAGCAGCGTTCAGAATGAGCAGTTCTTC	CASSVQNEQFF
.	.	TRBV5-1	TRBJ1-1	TGCGCCAGCAGCTTGTCCCATCTAACTGAAGCTTTCTTT	CASSLSHLTEAFF
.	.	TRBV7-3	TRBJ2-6	TGTGCCAGCAGCTCCCAGACTAGCTCTGGGGCCAACGTCCTGACTTTC	CASSSQTSSGANVLTF